The subject of this entry is one T cell receptor beta chain. There were eight separate reactions per sample in which cDNA was made. UMIs that had a 6-nucleotide sample barcode were put in using template switching. After re-calling the 5' RACE reads, TCRdb lists one entry per CDR3 protein, DNA absent. The table gives 110,000 to 150,000 distinct CDR3 sequences; the top ten clones make up roughly 1.2% of it. Per donor there was one draw, yielding a blood sample of roughly 2.6 ml. Germline loops: CDR1 SGHRS, CDR2 YFSETQ. There are 14 residues in the CDR3. The sample originates from a study of monozygotic twins with inflammatory bowel disease.

This chain links TRBV5-1 with TRBJ2-7; TCRdb's D gene call, TRBD2, goes unchecked for lack of DNA. The specimen sequenced was blood. The sequence came from a human donor with ulcerative colitis or Crohn's disease, or a healthy co-twin of an affected twin (not recorded which). The CDR3 sequence: CASGLSDVRDRQYF.